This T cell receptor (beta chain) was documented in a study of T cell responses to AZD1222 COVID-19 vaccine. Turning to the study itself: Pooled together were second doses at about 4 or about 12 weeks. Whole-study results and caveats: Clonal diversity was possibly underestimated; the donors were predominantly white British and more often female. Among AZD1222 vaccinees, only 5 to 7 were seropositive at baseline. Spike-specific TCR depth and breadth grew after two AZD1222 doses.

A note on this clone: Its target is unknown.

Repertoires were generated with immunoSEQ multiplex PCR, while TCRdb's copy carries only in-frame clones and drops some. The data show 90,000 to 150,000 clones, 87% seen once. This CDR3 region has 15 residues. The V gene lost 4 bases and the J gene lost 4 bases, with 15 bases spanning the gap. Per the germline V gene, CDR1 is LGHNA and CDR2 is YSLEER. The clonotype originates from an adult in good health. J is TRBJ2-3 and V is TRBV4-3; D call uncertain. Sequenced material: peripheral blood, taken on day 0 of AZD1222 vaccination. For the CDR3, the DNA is TGCGCCAGCAGCCCGAGGCTGGTTCAGGCAGATACGCAGTATTTT. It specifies CASSPRLVQADTQYF.